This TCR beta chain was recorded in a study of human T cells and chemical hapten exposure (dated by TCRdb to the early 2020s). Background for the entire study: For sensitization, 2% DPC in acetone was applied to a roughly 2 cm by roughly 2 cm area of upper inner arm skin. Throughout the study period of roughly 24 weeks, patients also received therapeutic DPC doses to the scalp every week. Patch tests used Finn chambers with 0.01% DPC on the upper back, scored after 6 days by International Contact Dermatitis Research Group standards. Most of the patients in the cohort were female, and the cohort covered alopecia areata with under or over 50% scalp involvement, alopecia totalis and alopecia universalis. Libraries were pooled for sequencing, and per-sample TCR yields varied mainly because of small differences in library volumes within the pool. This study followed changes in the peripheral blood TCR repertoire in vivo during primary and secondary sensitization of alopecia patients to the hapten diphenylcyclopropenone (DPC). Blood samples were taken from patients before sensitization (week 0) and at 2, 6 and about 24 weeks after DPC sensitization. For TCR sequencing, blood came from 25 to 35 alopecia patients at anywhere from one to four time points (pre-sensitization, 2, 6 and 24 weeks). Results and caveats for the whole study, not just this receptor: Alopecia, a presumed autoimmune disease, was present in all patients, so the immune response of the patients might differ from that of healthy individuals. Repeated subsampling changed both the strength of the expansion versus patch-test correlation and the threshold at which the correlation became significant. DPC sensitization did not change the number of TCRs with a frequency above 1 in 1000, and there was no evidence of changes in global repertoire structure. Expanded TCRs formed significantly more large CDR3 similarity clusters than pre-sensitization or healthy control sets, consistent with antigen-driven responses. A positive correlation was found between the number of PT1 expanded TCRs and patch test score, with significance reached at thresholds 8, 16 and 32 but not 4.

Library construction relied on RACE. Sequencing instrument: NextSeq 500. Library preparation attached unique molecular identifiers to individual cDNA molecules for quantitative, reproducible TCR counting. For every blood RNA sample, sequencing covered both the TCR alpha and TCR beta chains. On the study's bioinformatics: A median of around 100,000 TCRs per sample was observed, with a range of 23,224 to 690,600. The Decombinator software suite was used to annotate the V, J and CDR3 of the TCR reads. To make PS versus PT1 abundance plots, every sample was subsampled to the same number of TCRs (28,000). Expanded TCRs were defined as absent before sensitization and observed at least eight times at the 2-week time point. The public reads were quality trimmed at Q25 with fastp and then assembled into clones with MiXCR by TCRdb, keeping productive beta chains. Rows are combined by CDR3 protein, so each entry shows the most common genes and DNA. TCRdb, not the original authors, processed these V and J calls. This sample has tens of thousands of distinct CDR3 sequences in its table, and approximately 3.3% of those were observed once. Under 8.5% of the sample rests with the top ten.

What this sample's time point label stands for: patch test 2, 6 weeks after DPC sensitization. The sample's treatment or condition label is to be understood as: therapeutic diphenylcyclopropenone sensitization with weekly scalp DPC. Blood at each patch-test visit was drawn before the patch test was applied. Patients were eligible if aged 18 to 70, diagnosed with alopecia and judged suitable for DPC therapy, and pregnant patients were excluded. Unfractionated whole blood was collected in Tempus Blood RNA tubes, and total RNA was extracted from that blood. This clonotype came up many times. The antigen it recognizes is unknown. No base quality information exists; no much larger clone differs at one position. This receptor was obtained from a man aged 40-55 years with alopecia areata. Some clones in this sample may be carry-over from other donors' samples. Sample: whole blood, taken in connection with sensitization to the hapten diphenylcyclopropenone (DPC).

The CDR3 is CASRKSRRDTEAFF. The nucleotides read TGTGCCAGCAGAAAGAGCCGGAGGGACACTGAAGCTTTCTTT. The chain is assembled from TRBV28 and TRBJ1-1, with an unclear D gene assignment. CDR1 MDHEN and CDR2 SYDVKM are derived from the germline V gene. The cysteine opens and the phenylalanine closes a CDR3 of 14 amino acids. CDR3 DNA is the only sequence kept; it has 42 bases, read in frame from the first base. V is cut by 6 bases and J by 3 bases, and the space between the germline ends is 14 bases.